This T cell receptor beta chain derives from a study of blood T cell repertoires in COVID-19. Study overall: Samples taken during acute and convalescent COVID-19 were collected in the United States, Italy and Spain. Sources were T cells, B-cell-depleted T cells, or PBMCs; the material itself was cDNA or gDNA.

The ends were cut back, 1 base at V and 6 bases at J, with 13 bases in the middle. This CDR3 contains 15 residues. Germline V CDR1 and CDR2: MNHNS, SASEGT. This clone was found a few times. As handled by the study authors: It was from reference gene primer amplification that nucleated cell counts were estimated. The method was immunoSEQ multiplex PCR; TCRdb's version includes in-frame clones alone and lacks a portion of them. V and J calls and clone size are those listed in that table; D and trimming were worked out from the DNA. Here the sample spans 100,000 to 120,000 clones, 70% to 85% being singletons.

This sequence originates from a woman aged 40 to 55 with acute or convalescent COVID-19. J is TRBJ2-1 and V is TRBV6-1, with D unclear. The sample was peripheral blood. CDR3 sequence: CASSEEPTTPNEQFF. The CDR3 DNA sequence: TGTGCCAGCAGTGAAGAGCCAACTACCCCCAATGAGCAGTTCTTC.